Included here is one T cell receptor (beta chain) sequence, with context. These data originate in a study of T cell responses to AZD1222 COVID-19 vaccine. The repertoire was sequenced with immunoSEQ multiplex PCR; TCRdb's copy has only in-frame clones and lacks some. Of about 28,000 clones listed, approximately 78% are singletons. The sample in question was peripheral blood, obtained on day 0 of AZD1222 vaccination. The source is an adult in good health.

The CDR3: CASSVEGQENSPLHF. In DNA form, the CDR3 reads TGTGCCAGCAGCGTAGAGGGACAGGAAAATTCACCCCTCCACTTT. The chain combines TRBV21-1 with TRBJ1-6; the table's D call, TRBD1, has no DNA check behind it. TRBV21-1 is listed as a pseudogene. There are 15 residues in the CDR3.